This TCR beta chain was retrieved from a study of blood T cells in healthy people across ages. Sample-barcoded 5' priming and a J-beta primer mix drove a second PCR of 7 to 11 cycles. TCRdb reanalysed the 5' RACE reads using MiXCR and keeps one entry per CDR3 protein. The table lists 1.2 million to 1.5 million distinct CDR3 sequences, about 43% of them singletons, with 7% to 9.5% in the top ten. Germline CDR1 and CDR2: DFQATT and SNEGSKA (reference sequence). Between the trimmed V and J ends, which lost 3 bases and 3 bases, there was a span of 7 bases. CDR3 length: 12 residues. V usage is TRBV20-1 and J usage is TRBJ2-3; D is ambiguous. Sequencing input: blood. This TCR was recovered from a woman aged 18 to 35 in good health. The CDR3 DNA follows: TGCAGTGCTAGGGAGACTACAGATACGCAGTATTTT. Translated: CSARETTDTQYF.